What follows are 29 T cell receptor beta chains derived from one specimen sequenced in a study of blood T cell repertoires in COVID-19. Sequenced by immunoSEQ multiplex PCR; TCRdb stores in-frame clones only, minus some. The sample records about 140,000 clones, about 83% being singletons. The sample consisted of peripheral blood. These receptors all stem from a man in his thirties or forties with COVID-19, enrolled during active disease.

This chain connects TRBV30 to TRBJ1-1; a possible D gene is TRBD1 (5 bases). The CDR3 has 14 amino acids. CDR1 is GTSNPN and CDR2 is SVGIG in the germline V gene (reference sequence). With 5 bases removed from V and 0 bases from J, the gap between germline ends came to 13 bases. CDR3 in amino acids: CAWDRTSMNTEAFF. CDR3 bases: TGTGCCTGGGACCGGACAAGCATGAACACTGAAGCTTTCTTT. Based on the CDR3 plus reference TRBV30 and TRBJ1-1, the full variable domain is SQTIHQWPATLVQPVGSPLSLECTVEGTSNPNLYWYRQAAGRGLQLLFYSVGIGQISSEVPQNLSASRPQDRQFILSSKKLLLSDSGFYLCAWDRTSMNTEAFFGQGTRLTVV.

The chain employs TRBV25-1 and TRBJ1-1; 8 nucleotides agree with TRBD1. CDR3 size: 14 residues. Germline CDR1 reads MGHDK; CDR2 reads SYGVNS. V shed 6 bases and J 4 bases; nucleotides not matched to a gene: 7. The CDR3 DNA reads TGTGCCAGCAGATGGACAGGGAGTAGCACTGAAGCTTTCTTT. Translating it yields CASRWTGSSTEAFF.

The chain uses TRBV9 and TRBJ2-3; the D is unclear. Trimming removed 3 bases at V and 0 bases at J, with 14 bases between. The CDR3 length is 16 residues. Germline CDR1 is SGDLS and CDR2 is YYNGEE. In nucleotides, the CDR3 is TGTGCCAGCAGCGCCACTGCAGGAACAAGCACAGATACGCAGTATTTT. Protein product: CASSATAGTSTDTQYF.

The CDR3 reads CASSPTSGSGYEQFF. The CDR3, as DNA: TGTGCCAGCTCACCAACTAGCGGGAGCGGCTATGAGCAGTTCTTC. This chain uses TRBV18 with TRBJ2-1; the match to TRBD2 covers 11 bases. Germline values: CDR1 KGHSH, CDR2 LQKENI. CDR3 length equals 15 residues. The J segment lost 8 bases and the V segment lost 2 bases, leaving 5 bases of the junction unmatched.

The V and J genes are TRBV29-1 and TRBJ2-1; 8 nucleotides line up with TRBD2. Trimming cost V 6 bases and J 2 bases; bases outside gene matches: 3. Germline lookup yields CDR1 SQVTM and CDR2 ANQGSEA. The CDR3 runs 13 residues. In DNA form, the CDR3 reads TGCAGCGTCCTCGGGGGGGCCTACAATGAGCAGTTCTTC. It yields the protein CSVLGGAYNEQFF.

V usage is TRBV7-9 and J usage is TRBJ2-1; tentatively, D is TRBD1 (5 bases). Germline-derived CDR1 and CDR2 are SEHNR and FQNEAQ (reference sequence). This CDR3 contains 15 residues. Deletions cut 2 bases from V and 5 bases from J, with 13 bases between. In DNA, the CDR3 is TGTGCCAGCAGCTTAATTCTAGGGGTGAACAATGAGCAGTTCTTC. Its translation: CASSLILGVNNEQFF.

The V and J genes are TRBV24-1 and TRBJ2-3; D possibly corresponds to TRBD1 (5 bases). Germline values: CDR1 KGHDR, CDR2 SFDVKD. V shed 9 bases and J shed 2 bases, with 14 bases lying between them. The CDR3 is made up of 14 amino acids. The CDR3 sequence is CATCMGQSTDTQYF. The CDR3 DNA is TGTGCCACCTGTATGGGGCAGTCCACAGATACGCAGTATTTT.

The V call is TRBV6-5, the J call TRBJ1-5; 8 positions agree with TRBD1. The V segment lost 5 bases and the J segment 9 bases; nucleotides outside the gene matches: 12. The CDR3 length is 15 residues. Germline V gene sequence: CDR1 MNHEY, CDR2 SVGAGI. The CDR3 protein is CASSHDRGGPGPQHF. CDR3 sequence (DNA): TGTGCCAGCAGTCATGACAGGGGAGGCCCAGGGCCCCAGCATTTT.

CDR3 sequence (DNA): TGTGCCAGCAGTGAATCTAGAAGGGCAGGGAACTACGAGCAGTACTTC. Its protein is CASSESRRAGNYEQYF. The rearrangement uses TRBV2 and TRBJ2-7, with a weak D call TRBD1 (5 bases). Trimming left V 2 bases short and J 3 bases short, with 17 bases between. The CDR3 totals 16 residues. Germline V gene data show CDR1 as SNHLY and CDR2 as FYNNEI.

The chain combines TRBV19 with TRBJ2-1; 13 bases line up with TRBD2. V lost 4 bases, J lost 2 bases, and 14 bases stayed unmatched. The CDR3 totals 20 residues. Germline CDR1 is LNHDA and CDR2 is SQIVND (reference sequence). The chain's CDR3 is CASSRTGGRLAGGTYNEQFF. The CDR3 DNA reads TGTGCCAGTAGTAGGACAGGGGGCAGACTAGCGGGAGGCACCTACAATGAGCAGTTCTTC.

This chain links TRBV29-1 with TRBJ2-2; 9 positions match TRBD1. This CDR3 spans 15 amino acids. The V gene's germline CDR1 is SQVTM and CDR2 ANQGSEA. V dropped 6 bases and J dropped 3; count of bases not matched to a gene: 8. In nucleotides, the CDR3 is TGCAGCGTCGCGGGACAGGGCTTAGACACCGGGGAGCTGTTTTTT. Protein product: CSVAGQGLDTGELFF.

This clone was picked up a small number of times. The sample carries other DNA sequences with the same CDR3. V usage is TRBV12-3 or TRBV12-4 and J usage is TRBJ1-5; 7 nucleotides agree with TRBD1. The CDR3 spans 13 residues. Unmatched junction bases numbered 3, after V lost 6 bases and J lost 4 bases. The CDR3 sequence is CASSLQGNQPQHF. CDR3 bases: TGTGCCAGCAGCCTACAGGGGAATCAGCCCCAGCATTTT.

The chain recombines TRBV23-1 with TRBJ2-5; a weak D match, TRBD2 (7 bases). TRBV23-1 belongs to the ORF category, with a function that is uncertain. The CDR3 sequence is 16 residues long. V was clipped by 1 base and J by 5 bases, with 17 bases between them. CDR3 nucleotides: TGCGCCAGCAGTCAATTGGGGGGGGGCTCAACGGAGACCCAGTACTTC. It encodes CASSQLGGGSTETQYF.

This chain links TRBV28 with TRBJ1-4; TRBD1 might be the D (5 bases). Germline CDR1 is MDHEN and CDR2 is SYDVKM. This CDR3 is built from 18 residues. The V and J ends lost 5 bases and 8 bases respectively, with 27 bases between them. The CDR3 is CASSPGRAGVLGREKLFF. Written as DNA, the CDR3 is TGTGCCAGCAGTCCGGGCAGGGCGGGAGTCCTGGGAAGGGAAAAACTGTTTTTT.

The V and J genes are TRBV5-1 and TRBJ2-2, with D possibly TRBD1 on 5 matching bases. The CDR3 contains 15 residues. The germline V and J ends were trimmed by 2 bases and 1 base, with 9 bases remaining between them. From germline, CDR1 is SGHRS and CDR2 YFSETQ. The CDR3 sequence is CASSLLGQNTGELFF. The CDR3, as DNA: TGCGCCAGCAGCTTATTAGGACAGAACACCGGGGAGCTGTTTTTT. Full variable domain (outside the CDR3, taken from reference TRBV5-1 and TRBJ2-2): KAGVTQTPRYLIKTRGQQVTLSCSPISGHRSVSWYQQTPGQGLQFLFEYFSETQRNKGNFPGRFSGRQFSNSRSEMNVSTLELGDSALYLCASSLLGQNTGELFFGEGSRLTVL.

The V and J genes are TRBV6-5 and TRBJ1-3; D is uncertain. The CDR3 extends over 14 amino acids. V was shortened by 2 bases and J by 1 base, with 6 bases between the two germline ends. Germline loops: CDR1 MNHEY, CDR2 SVGAGI. The CDR3 region has the DNA TGTGCCAGCAGTTACAGCAGGTCTGGAAACACCATATATTTT. As protein: CASSYSRSGNTIYF.

The chain combines TRBV24-1 with TRBJ1-2; D is unresolved. The V gene's germline CDR1 is KGHDR and CDR2 SFDVKD. The CDR3 length is 13 residues. Trimming pared 4 bases from V and 2 bases from J, leaving 7 bases between. As DNA, the CDR3 is TGTGCCACCAGTGAGTCACACAACTATGGCTACACCTTC. Its translation: CATSESHNYGYTF.

The genes are TRBV7-2 and TRBJ2-7; 13 bases map to TRBD2. The CDR3 is made up of 16 amino acids. V shed 5 bases, J shed 5 bases, and the junction held 9 bases outside the gene matches. Germline V gives CDR1 SGHTA, CDR2 FQGNSA. The CDR3 DNA follows: TGTGCCAGCAGCCCACCGGGACTAGCGGGAATCCACGAGCAGTACTTC. Its translation is CASSPPGLAGIHEQYF.

This clone showed up just once. The rearrangement joins TRBV2 to TRBJ1-5, with TRBD1 matching over 8 bases. The germline V gene has CDR1 SNHLY and CDR2 FYNNEI. The CDR3 loop spans 14 amino acids. After removal of 5 bases from V and 3 bases from J, the junction contained 3 bases not matched to a gene. In DNA form, the CDR3 reads TGTGCCAGCAGTCGGGACAGGCCCAATCAGCCCCAGCATTTT. Translating it yields CASSRDRPNQPQHF. The full variable domain, rest sourced from reference TRBV2 and TRBJ1-5, is EPEVTQTPSHQVTQMGQEVILRCVPISNHLYFYWYRQILGQKVEFLVSFYNNEISEKSEIFDDQFSVERPDGSNFTLKIRSTKLEDSAMYFCASSRDRPNQPQHFGDGTRLSIL.

This CDR3 reads CASSAGQPGRDIQYF. CDR3 bases: TGTGCCAGTAGCGCGGGACAGCCCGGGAGGGACATTCAGTACTTC. V usage is TRBV19 and J usage is TRBJ2-4, with D possibly matching TRBD2 (8 bases). The V gene's germline CDR1 is LNHDA and CDR2 SQIVND (reference sequence). The CDR3 has 15 amino acids. Between the trimmed V and J ends, which lost 6 bases and 8 bases, there was a span of 20 bases. The complete variable domain, with remaining parts taken from reference TRBV19 and TRBJ2-4, reads DGGITQSPKYLFRKEGQNVTLSCEQNLNHDAMYWYRQDPGQGLRLIYYSQIVNDFQKGDIAEGYSVSREKKESFPLTVTSAQKNPTAFYLCASSAGQPGRDIQYFGAGTRLSVL.

V usage is TRBV10-3 and J usage is TRBJ1-2; 8 bases agree with TRBD1. The V and J ends lost 0 bases and 6 bases, in that order; junction bases with no gene match: 3. CDR3 length: 14 amino acids. The germline gives CDR1 ENHRY, CDR2 SYGVKD. CDR3 region: CAISESETGDGYTF. The DNA of the CDR3 is TGTGCCATCAGTGAGTCTGAGACAGGGGATGGCTACACCTTC.

V gene TRBV5-1 combines with J gene TRBJ2-3; a weak D match, TRBD1 (5 bases). Germline CDR1 SGHRS, CDR2 YFSETQ. This CDR3 has 15 amino acids. The ends were cut back, 1 base at V and 0 bases at J, with 9 bases in the middle. Here the CDR3 DNA reads TGCGCCAGCAGCTTGCAGGACACTAGCACAGATACGCAGTATTTT. Amino acid sequence: CASSLQDTSTDTQYF.

This chain links TRBV2 with TRBJ2-1; D may be TRBD1 (5 bases). Trimming stripped 8 bases from V and 0 bases from J, with 8 bases between. Germline V gene sequence: CDR1 SNHLY, CDR2 FYNNEI. CDR3 size: 13 residues. The CDR3 protein is CASADNSYNEQFF. CDR3 sequence (DNA): TGTGCCAGCGCGGACAACTCCTACAATGAGCAGTTCTTC.

This rearrangement joins TRBV29-1 to TRBJ2-6, with D possibly being TRBD2 (6 bases). V was trimmed by 4 bases and J by 3 bases, leaving 13 bases between them. Germline V gives CDR1 SQVTM, CDR2 ANQGSEA. The CDR3 totals 15 residues. CDR3 sequence: CSVVGSGDGANVLTF. The DNA for the CDR3 is TGCAGCGTTGTTGGTTCGGGGGATGGGGCCAACGTCCTGACTTTC.

This clone was recorded once. The rearrangement uses TRBV11-2 and TRBJ2-7; no firm D call. Per germline, CDR1 SGHAT and CDR2 FQNNGV. The CDR3 sequence is 12 residues long. V lost 1 base and J lost 9, with 10 bases in between. CDR3 sequence (DNA): TGTGCCAGCAGCTTAGTTAGTTCGGGGCAGTACTTC. Its protein is CASSLVSSGQYF. The full variable domain, rest sourced from reference TRBV11-2 and TRBJ2-7, is EAGVAQSPRYKIIEKRQSVAFWCNPISGHATLYWYQQILGQGPKLLIQFQNNGVVDDSQLPKDRFSAERLKGVDSTLKIQPAKLEDSAVYLCASSLVSSGQYFGPGTRLTVT.

The sample holds a few counts of this clone. The V and J genes are TRBV7-8 and TRBJ2-7; 10 bases match TRBD2. The CDR3 consists of 14 residues. Germline lookup yields CDR1 SGHVS and CDR2 FQNEAQ. V shed 5 bases, J shed 7 bases, and the junction held 8 bases outside the gene matches. This chain's CDR3 is CASSEREGLGEQYF. The CDR3 DNA follows: TGTGCCAGCAGCGAGCGGGAGGGCCTTGGGGAGCAGTACTTC.

The V and J genes are TRBV5-4 and TRBJ2-7; 8 bases agree with TRBD1. Germline CDR1 reads SGHNT; CDR2 reads YYREEE (reference sequence). Losses at the gene ends were 2 bases for V and 6 bases for J; bases not matched to a gene: 7. This CDR3 contains 14 residues. CDR3 region: CASSLRQGLAEQYF. CDR3 DNA sequence: TGTGCCAGCAGCTTAAGACAGGGGTTGGCCGAGCAGTACTTC.

In its sample, this clone was seen once. The V and J genes are TRBV6-1 and TRBJ2-1; D perhaps matches TRBD1 (5 bases). Trimming took off 8 bases at V and 8 bases at J, with 16 bases between the two ends. Germline assignment: CDR1 MNHNS and CDR2 SASEGT. The CDR3 is 13 amino acids. The CDR3: CASHPRETDEQFF. The CDR3 nucleotides read TGTGCCAGCCACCCCCGAGAGACAGATGAGCAGTTCTTC.

V is TRBV28 and J is TRBJ1-6; 7 bases match TRBD1. Germline loops: CDR1 MDHEN, CDR2 SYDVKM. The CDR3 extends over 21 amino acids. V shed 4 bases, J shed 3 bases, and the junction held 21 bases outside the gene matches. The CDR3 DNA reads TGTGCCAGCAGTTCCATACTCGACAGGGACCCAAGCTCACTCTATAATTCACCCCTCCACTTT. Its translation is CASSSILDRDPSSLYNSPLHF.